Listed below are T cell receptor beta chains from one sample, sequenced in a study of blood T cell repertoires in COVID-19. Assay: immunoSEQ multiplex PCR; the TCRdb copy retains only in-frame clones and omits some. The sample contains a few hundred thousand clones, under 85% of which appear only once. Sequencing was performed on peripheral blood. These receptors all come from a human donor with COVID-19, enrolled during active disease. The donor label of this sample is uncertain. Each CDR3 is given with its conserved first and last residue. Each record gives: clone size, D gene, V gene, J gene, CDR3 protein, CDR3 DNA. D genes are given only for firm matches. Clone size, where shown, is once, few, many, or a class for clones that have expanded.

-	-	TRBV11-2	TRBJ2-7	CASSSGQAGEQYF	TGTGCCAGCAGCTCCGGACAAGCCGGAGAGCAGTACTTC
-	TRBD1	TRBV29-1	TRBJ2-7	CSVGQGVHEQYF	TGCAGCGTTGGGCAGGGGGTACACGAGCAGTACTTC
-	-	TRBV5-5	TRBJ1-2	CASSIAAGVANYGYTF	TGTGCCAGCAGCATTGCCGCGGGGGTAGCCAACTATGGCTACACCTTC
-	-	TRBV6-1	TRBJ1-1	CASSDRLRGQLEAFF	TGTGCCAGCAGTGATCGTCTCAGGGGACAACTCGAAGCTTTCTTT
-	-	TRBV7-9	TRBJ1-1	CASSFSTEAFF	TGTGCCAGCAGCTTTTCAACTGAAGCTTTCTTT
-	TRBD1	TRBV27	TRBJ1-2	CASSSYRGRQDGYTF	TGTGCCAGCAGTTCATACAGGGGGCGCCAGGATGGCTACACCTTC
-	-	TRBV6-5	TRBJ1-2	CASSSRYGYTF	TGTGCCAGCAGTTCCCGTTATGGCTACACCTTC
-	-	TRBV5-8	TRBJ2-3	CASSIADTQYF	TGTGCCAGCAGCATAGCGGATACGCAGTATTTT
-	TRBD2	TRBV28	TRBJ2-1	CASIPSGKSYNEQFF	TGTGCCAGCATCCCTAGCGGGAAATCCTACAATGAGCAGTTCTTC
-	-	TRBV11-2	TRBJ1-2	CASSAPRTPQNGYTF	TGTGCCAGCAGCGCCCCCCGGACTCCTCAGAATGGCTACACCTTC
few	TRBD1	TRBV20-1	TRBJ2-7	CSASRDRGWDREYF	TGCAGTGCTAGTAGGGACAGGGGGTGGGATCGTGAGTACTTC
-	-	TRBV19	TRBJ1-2	CASGRSALGGYTF	TGTGCCAGTGGGCGCAGTGCGCTGGGCGGCTACACCTTC
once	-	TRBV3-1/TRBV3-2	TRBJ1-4	CASSQAQGEKLFF	TGTGCCAGCAGCCAAGCGCAGGGTGAAAAACTGTTTTTT
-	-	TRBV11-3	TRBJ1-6	CASSFSDNSPLHF	TGTGCCAGCAGCTTCTCTGATAATTCACCCCTCCACTTT
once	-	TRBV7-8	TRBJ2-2	CASSRTSPTGELFF	TGTGCCAGCAGCCGAACTAGCCCGACCGGGGAGCTGTTTTTT
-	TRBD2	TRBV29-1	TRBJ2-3	CSVGQAYGGADTQYF	TGCAGCGTTGGGCAAGCCTACGGGGGGGCAGATACGCAGTATTTT
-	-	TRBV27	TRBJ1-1	CASSLSGDRGAEAFF	TGTGCCAGCAGTTTATCGGGTGATAGGGGTGCTGAAGCTTTCTTT
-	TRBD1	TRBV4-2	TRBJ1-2	CASSQGQGANYGYTF	TGTGCCAGCAGCCAAGGACAGGGGGCTAACTATGGCTACACCTTC
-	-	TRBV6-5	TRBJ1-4	CASSYTGGGVEKLFF	TGTGCCAGCAGTTACACCGGGGGAGGGGTTGAAAAACTGTTTTTT
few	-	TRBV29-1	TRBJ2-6	CSASLSGANVLTF	TGCAGCGCTTCTCTGTCTGGGGCCAACGTCCTGACTTTC
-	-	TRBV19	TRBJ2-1	CASSMRDLNGEQFF	TGTGCCAGTAGTATGAGAGACTTGAACGGTGAGCAGTTCTTC
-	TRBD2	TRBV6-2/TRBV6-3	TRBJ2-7	CASSQGLAGLNYEQYF	TGTGCCAGCAGCCAGGGACTAGCGGGACTAAACTACGAGCAGTACTTC
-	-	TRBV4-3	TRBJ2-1	CASSQDYSSYNEQFF	TGCGCCAGCAGCCAAGACTACAGCTCCTACAATGAGCAGTTCTTC
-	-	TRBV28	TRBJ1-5	CASSFSGVNSNQPQHF	TGTGCCAGCAGTTTCTCAGGGGTTAATAGCAATCAGCCCCAGCATTTT
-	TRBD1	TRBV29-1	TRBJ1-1	CSVDDRVDTEAFF	TGCAGCGTTGACGACAGGGTTGACACTGAAGCTTTCTTT
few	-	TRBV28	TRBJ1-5	CATTYSNQPQHF	TGTGCCACTACGTATAGCAATCAGCCCCAGCATTTT
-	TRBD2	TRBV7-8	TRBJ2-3	CASSARLAGDETDTQYF	TGTGCCAGCAGCGCGAGACTAGCGGGAGACGAGACAGATACGCAGTATTTT
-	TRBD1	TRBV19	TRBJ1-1	CASSSTGMNTEAFF	TGTGCCAGTAGCTCGACAGGGATGAACACTGAAGCTTTCTTT
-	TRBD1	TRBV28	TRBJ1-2	CASSLDRGPFGYTF	TGTGCCAGCAGTTTGGACAGGGGGCCCTTTGGCTACACCTTC
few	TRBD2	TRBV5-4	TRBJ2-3	CASSTAGGPPDTQYF	TGTGCCAGCAGCACAGCGGGAGGGCCCCCAGATACGCAGTATTTT
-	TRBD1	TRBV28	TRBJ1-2	CASSPHRDSGPYGYTF	TGTGCCAGCAGTCCGCACCGGGACAGCGGACCCTATGGCTACACCTTC
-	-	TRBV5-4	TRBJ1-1	CASTTRGGTEAFF	TGTGCCAGCACCACCAGGGGAGGGACTGAAGCTTTCTTT
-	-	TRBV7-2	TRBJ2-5	CASSLNGRASETQYF	TGTGCCAGCAGCTTAAATGGCAGGGCTTCTGAGACCCAGTACTTC
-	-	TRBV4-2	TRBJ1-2	CASSQEQLFGYTF	TGTGCCAGCAGCCAAGAACAGCTATTTGGCTACACCTTC
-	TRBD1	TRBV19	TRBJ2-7	CASSMGAGTGDEQYF	TGTGCCAGTAGTATGGGTGCCGGGACAGGGGACGAGCAGTACTTC
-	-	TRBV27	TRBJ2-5	CASSTSQGGRTQYF	TGTGCCAGCAGTACGTCACAGGGGGGGCGAACCCAGTACTTC
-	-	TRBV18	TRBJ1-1	CASFRGGIGTEAFF	TGTGCCAGCTTTCGCGGGGGTATCGGCACTGAAGCTTTCTTT
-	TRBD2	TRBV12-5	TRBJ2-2	CASGLALAARTGELFF	TGTGCTAGTGGTTTGGCCCTAGCGGCCCGGACCGGGGAGCTGTTTTTT
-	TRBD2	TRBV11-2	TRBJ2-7	CASSAQGLDRTEQYF	TGTGCCAGCAGCGCCCAGGGACTAGATCGAACCGAGCAGTACTTC
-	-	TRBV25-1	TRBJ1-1	CASSPPGNTEAFF	TGTGCCAGCAGTCCTCCGGGGAACACTGAAGCTTTCTTT
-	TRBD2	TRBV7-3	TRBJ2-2	CASSLTHLAGAGGELFF	TGTGCCAGCAGCTTAACCCACCTAGCGGGAGCGGGTGGGGAGCTGTTTTTT
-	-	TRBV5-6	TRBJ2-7	CASRSSGVRTAGENEQYF	TGTGCCAGCAGATCCTCAGGGGTCCGGACGGCAGGGGAGAACGAGCAGTACTTC
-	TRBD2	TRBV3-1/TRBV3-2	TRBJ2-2	CASSQAGLAGRTTGELFF	TGTGCCAGCAGCCAGGCGGGACTAGCGGGCAGAACCACCGGGGAGCTGTTTTTT
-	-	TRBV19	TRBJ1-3	CASSIVGAGNTIYF	TGTGCCAGTAGTATAGTAGGAGCTGGAAACACCATATATTTT
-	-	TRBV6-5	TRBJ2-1	CASTRGRGNEQFF	TGTGCCAGCACTCGAGGGAGGGGGAATGAGCAGTTCTTC
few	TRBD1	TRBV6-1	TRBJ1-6	CASSDMDRFNSPLHF	TGTGCCAGCAGTGATATGGACAGGTTTAATTCACCCCTCCACTTT
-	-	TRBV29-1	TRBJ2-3	CSVEPGSTDTQYF	TGCAGCGTTGAACCGGGGAGCACAGATACGCAGTATTTT
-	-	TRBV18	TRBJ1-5	CASSPGGDGNQPQHF	TGTGCCAGCTCACCTGGAGGGGATGGCAATCAGCCCCAGCATTTT